This T cell receptor beta chain was recorded in a study of patients and donors after allogeneic stem cell transplantation. The germline gives CDR1 MGHRA, CDR2 YSYEKL. V lost 2 bases, J lost 0 bases, and 11 bases lay in between. There are 16 residues in the CDR3. TCRdb reanalysed the RT-PCR reads using MiXCR and keeps one entry per CDR3 protein. The table records more than 850,000 distinct CDR3 sequences, 18% of them present only once. This clonotype was counted a few times. Sequencing was done on a sample of blood, either unsorted or a sorted T cell fraction (not recorded which). J is TRBJ1-3 and V is TRBV4-1; D remains ambiguous. This TCR derives from a human donor who was either an allogeneic HSCT recipient or a stem cell or donor lymphocyte infusion donor (not recorded which). It is not recorded whose cells these are; they may come from a transplant donor. CDR3 sequence reads: CASSQPAQDSGNTIYF. CDR3 nucleotide sequence: TGCGCCAGCAGCCAACCAGCCCAAGACTCTGGAAACACCATATATTTT.